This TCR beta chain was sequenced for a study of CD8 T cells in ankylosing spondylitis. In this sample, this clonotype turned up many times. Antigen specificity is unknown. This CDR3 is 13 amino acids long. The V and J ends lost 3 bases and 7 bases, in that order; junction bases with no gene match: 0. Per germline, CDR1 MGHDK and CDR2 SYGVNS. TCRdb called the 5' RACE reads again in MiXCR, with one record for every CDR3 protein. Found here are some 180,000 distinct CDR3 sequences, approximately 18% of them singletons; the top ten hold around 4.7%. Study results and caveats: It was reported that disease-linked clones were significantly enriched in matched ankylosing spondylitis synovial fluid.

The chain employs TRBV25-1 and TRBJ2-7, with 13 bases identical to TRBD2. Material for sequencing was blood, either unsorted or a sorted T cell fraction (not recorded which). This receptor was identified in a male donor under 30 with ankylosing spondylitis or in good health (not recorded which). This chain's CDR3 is CASSEGLAGEQYV. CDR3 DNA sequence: TGTGCCAGCAGTGAGGGACTAGCGGGGGAGCAGTACGTC.